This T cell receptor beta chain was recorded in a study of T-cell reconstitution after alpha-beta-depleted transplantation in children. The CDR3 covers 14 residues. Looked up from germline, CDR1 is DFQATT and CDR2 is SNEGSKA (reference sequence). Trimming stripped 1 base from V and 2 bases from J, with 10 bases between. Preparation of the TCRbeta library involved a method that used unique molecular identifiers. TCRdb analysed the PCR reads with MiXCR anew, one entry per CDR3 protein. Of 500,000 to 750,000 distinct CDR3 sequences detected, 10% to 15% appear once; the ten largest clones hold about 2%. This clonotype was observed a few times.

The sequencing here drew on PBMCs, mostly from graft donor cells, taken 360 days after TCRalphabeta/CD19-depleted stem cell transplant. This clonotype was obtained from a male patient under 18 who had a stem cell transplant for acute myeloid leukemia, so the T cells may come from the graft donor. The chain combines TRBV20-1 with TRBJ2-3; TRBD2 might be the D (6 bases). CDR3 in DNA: TGCAGTGCTAGAGTAGGCGGGACCACAGATACGCAGTATTTT. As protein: CSARVGGTTDTQYF.